This is a list of T cell receptor beta chains from one sample in a study of vaccination and CD4 T cells after COVID-19. No antigen has been assigned to these receptors. TCRdb re-called the PCR reads through MiXCR, storing one row per CDR3 protein. The sample carries more than 10,000 distinct CDR3 sequences, 50% recorded once. The sample comprised CD4+ T cells from blood, cultured in vitro. Every receptor here comes from a human donor who had recovered from COVID-19. CDR3s include the opening cysteine and the closing phenylalanine or tryptophan. The D gene is left open where the match is weak. The size of a clone is reported for some rows only, either as once, few or many, or as a class for expanded clones.

v_gene	abundance	j_gene	d_gene	CDR3nt	CDR3aa
TRBV19	-	TRBJ1-5	-	TGTGCCAGTAGTATAGAAGGGGCCATCAATCAGCCCCAGCATTTT	CASSIEGAINQPQHF
TRBV7-2	once	TRBJ2-1	TRBD1	TGTGCCAGCAGCCACGGACAGGGGGCGAATGAGCAGTTCTTC	CASSHGQGANEQFF
TRBV7-9	-	TRBJ1-2	-	TGTGCCAGCACCTCGATCCTCTCCGGGGGAGCTAACTATGGCTACACCTTC	CASTSILSGGANYGYTF
TRBV2	-	TRBJ1-5	-	TGTGCCAGCAGTGCAACTCAGGGGTTACGTCATGGGCAGCCCCAGCATTTT	CASSATQGLRHGQPQHF
TRBV19	-	TRBJ1-2	-	TGTGCCAGTAGTATAGATCACGGGGGCTACACCTTC	CASSIDHGGYTF
TRBV27	-	TRBJ1-1	-	TGTGCCAGCAGTTCCCCCGCCAGGTTGAACACTGAAGCTTTCTTT	CASSSPARLNTEAFF
TRBV4-1	-	TRBJ1-1	TRBD1	TGCGCCAGCAGCCCTACTCACAGGGGTATGAACACTGAAGCTTTCTTT	CASSPTHRGMNTEAFF
TRBV7-9	-	TRBJ1-3	-	TGTGCCAGCAGCTTGGCGGCAGGTGGGGAAAACACCATATATTTT	CASSLAAGGENTIYF
TRBV24-1	-	TRBJ2-5	TRBD1	TGTGCCACCAGTGATTTCACGGGACAGGGGAGAGAGACCCAGTACTTC	CATSDFTGQGRETQYF
TRBV11-3	-	TRBJ2-5	-	TGTGCCAGCAGCCCGGGACGGTACAGTTCGCAAGAGACCCAGTACTTC	CASSPGRYSSQETQYF
TRBV9	-	TRBJ1-5	-	TGTGCCAGCAGCGTAGGGAGCTCTTACACCAATCAGCCCCAGCATTTT	CASSVGSSYTNQPQHF
TRBV5-1	-	TRBJ2-2	-	TGCGCCAGCAGCCACCCGGGAAACACCGGGGAGCTGTTTTTT	CASSHPGNTGELFF
TRBV5-6	-	TRBJ1-1	TRBD1	TGTGCCAGCAGGGGGACAGGGGGTCGCACTGAAGCTTTCTTT	CASRGTGGRTEAFF
TRBV5-6	-	TRBJ1-6	TRBD1	TGTGCCAGCAGCTTGTCGAACAGGGGGCCCCATTCACCCCTCCACTTT	CASSLSNRGPHSPLHF
TRBV12-3/TRBV12-4	-	TRBJ2-1	TRBD1	TGTGCCAGCAGCCTTACAGGGGTCAATGAGCAGTTCTTC	CASSLTGVNEQFF
TRBV19	-	TRBJ2-7	-	TGTGCCAGTAGTATTGGCCTCGGCTACGAGCAGTACTTC	CASSIGLGYEQYF
TRBV20-1	few	TRBJ2-5	-	TGCAGTGCTAGCAGAAATAACCAAGAGACCCAGTACTTC	CSASRNNQETQYF
TRBV10-3	-	TRBJ2-3	-	TGTGCCATCACCACGGACAACTCAGATACGCAGTATTTT	CAITTDNSDTQYF
TRBV10-3	-	TRBJ2-7	TRBD1	TGTGCCATCCGAAGCCCGAGGACAGGCGGGGAGCAGTACTTC	CAIRSPRTGGEQYF
TRBV2	few	TRBJ2-5	TRBD2	TGTGCCAGCAGTGAATCCCGCGGGGGGCGGGCGACCCAGTACTTC	CASSESRGGRATQYF
TRBV2	-	TRBJ2-5	TRBD1	TGTGCCAGCAGTGACGGGACAGGGGGCTCTGGACGGTACTTC	CASSDGTGGSGRYF
TRBV6-5	-	TRBJ2-5	-	TGTGCCAGCAGTTACCGTCCTGTTCCCGGAGAGACCCAGTACTTC	CASSYRPVPGETQYF
TRBV7-2	few	TRBJ1-2	TRBD1	TGTGCCAGCGGCCATACAGGGGGCGCGGCGTATGGCTACACCTTC	CASGHTGGAAYGYTF
TRBV4-3	once	TRBJ1-3	-	TGCGCCAGCAGCCAAGACGGGGACTCTGGAAACACCATATATTTT	CASSQDGDSGNTIYF
TRBV7-9	-	TRBJ2-7	TRBD2	TGTGCCAGCAGCAAGAGCGGGGGCCGCTCCTACGAGCAGTACTTC	CASSKSGGRSYEQYF
TRBV2	-	TRBJ1-1	TRBD1	TGTGCCAGCAGGAGACAGGGTGCTAACACTGAAGCTTTCTTT	CASRRQGANTEAFF
TRBV7-8	-	TRBJ2-2	-	TGTGCCAGCAGCTTTCCCCCGAAAGGGAACACCGGGGAGCTGTTTTTT	CASSFPPKGNTGELFF
TRBV2	-	TRBJ1-2	-	TGTGCCAGCAGTGATGGGACCGCTAGAAGCTACACCTTC	CASSDGTARSYTF
TRBV11-2	-	TRBJ2-7	-	TGTGCCAGCAGCCGGGTTACCGGGGAATTTGCCTACGAGCAGTACTTC	CASSRVTGEFAYEQYF
TRBV9	-	TRBJ2-1	-	TGTGCCAGCAGCGTCGACCCCCCCGGGGCCACCTACAATGAGCAGTTCTTC	CASSVDPPGATYNEQFF
TRBV20-1	-	TRBJ1-2	-	TGCAGTGCTGAAGACAGGAACCGCTACACCTTC	CSAEDRNRYTF
TRBV12-3/TRBV12-4	-	TRBJ1-2	-	TGTGCCAGCAGTTTCATGGGTGGCGCGACAACCTTC	CASSFMGGATTF
TRBV2	few	TRBJ2-3	-	TGTGCCAGCACTCAGGTACCGGCAGATACGCAGTATTTT	CASTQVPADTQYF
TRBV5-1	-	TRBJ2-2	-	TGCGCCAGCCGGTGGGGGTCGACCGGGGAGCTGTTTTTT	CASRWGSTGELFF
TRBV7-2	few	TRBJ1-2	TRBD1	TGTGCCAGCAGCTCGACAACTGAGGACAGGGGACAACTTGGCTATGGCTACACCTTC	CASSSTTEDRGQLGYGYTF
TRBV7-2	-	TRBJ1-1	TRBD1	TGTGCCAGCAGCTGGAGGGCAGGGGGGATCCGGAACACTGAAGCTTTCTTT	CASSWRAGGIRNTEAFF
TRBV4-1	few	TRBJ1-5	-	TGCGCCAGCAGCCCCCGGACGTTGGGGGATAGCAATCAGCCCCAGCATTTT	CASSPRTLGDSNQPQHF
TRBV5-1	-	TRBJ2-5	-	TGCGCCAGCAGCTTGGCCGAAGGCAGTTTGGAGACCCAGTACTTC	CASSLAEGSLETQYF
TRBV6-5	-	TRBJ1-2	-	TGTGCCAGCAGTTACTCGCACAGGGCAGATGGCTACACCTTC	CASSYSHRADGYTF
TRBV7-2	-	TRBJ1-2	TRBD1	TGTGCCAGCAGCTTAGAAGCCAGGGGGCGACAGGGCTACACCTTC	CASSLEARGRQGYTF
TRBV20-1	few	TRBJ2-3	TRBD1	TGCAGTGCTAGAGTTCTAGGCACAGGGGGAGAGTTAAGAGCTGCAGATACGCAGTATTTT	CSARVLGTGGELRAADTQYF
TRBV6-2/TRBV6-3	once	TRBJ2-7	-	TGTGCCAGCAGTTTGAGGCGGGGACTCTCCTACGAGCAGTACTTC	CASSLRRGLSYEQYF
TRBV6-5	-	TRBJ1-1	-	TGTGCCAGCAGTTACTCCTTACAATCGGGTCACTTATGGTACGGCGGTCCCGAGGACACTGAAGCTTTCTTT	CASSYSLQSGHLWYGGPEDTEAFF
TRBV6-1	few	TRBJ1-5	-	TGTGCCAGCACCCTAAGGGGAGGGAATCAGCCCCAGCATTTT	CASTLRGGNQPQHF
TRBV19	few	TRBJ2-2	-	TGTGCCAGTCAACAGGTTGCGAACACCGGGGAGCTGTTTTTT	CASQQVANTGELFF
TRBV12-3/TRBV12-4	-	TRBJ2-2	-	TGTGCCAGCAGTTTGAGGGTCACCGGGGAGCTGTTTTTT	CASSLRVTGELFF
TRBV20-1	few	TRBJ1-1	-	TGCAGTGCTAGGCCGAACACTGAAGCTTTCTTT	CSARPNTEAFF
TRBV12-3/TRBV12-4	-	TRBJ2-2	-	TGTGCCAGCAGTTTACGGTTTGGGGTGGCCGCCGGGGAGCTGTTTTTT	CASSLRFGVAAGELFF
TRBV6-1	few	TRBJ1-2	TRBD1	TGTGCCAGCGGGAGACAGGGGGTTGAGGGCTACACCTTC	CASGRQGVEGYTF
TRBV19	few	TRBJ1-6	TRBD1	TGTGCCAGTAGTATAGACCCAGGGGGAGGGTCACCCCTCCACTTT	CASSIDPGGGSPLHF
TRBV12-3/TRBV12-4	-	TRBJ1-4	TRBD1	TGTGCCAGCAGGGTGGGGAGCAGGGGGATGACAACTAATGAAAAACTGTTTTTT	CASRVGSRGMTTNEKLFF
TRBV11-3	-	TRBJ1-1	TRBD1	TGTGCCAGCAGGATGCATCCGGGACAGGGGGCTGGTACTGAAGCTTTCTTT	CASRMHPGQGAGTEAFF
TRBV12-3/TRBV12-4	few	TRBJ1-5	-	TGTGCCAGCAGCTGGGACAGCAATCAGCCCCAGCATTTT	CASSWDSNQPQHF
TRBV3-1	-	TRBJ2-4	TRBD2	TGTGCCAGCAGCCTCGGACTAGCGGGGGGCCGATTTAGAGCCAAAAACATTCAGTACTTC	CASSLGLAGGRFRAKNIQYF